These 17 T cell receptor beta chains were all obtained from the same sample, sequenced in a study of blood T cell repertoires in COVID-19. Sequencing used immunoSEQ multiplex PCR; TCRdb keeps in-frame clones, though not all of them. The sample lists fewer than 250,000 clones; around 83% were seen once. What was sequenced was peripheral blood. The receptors were gathered from a woman aged 45-60 years with acute or convalescent COVID-19.

J is TRBJ2-7 and V is TRBV6-1; 15 bases match TRBD2. With 8 bases clipped from V and 1 base from J, the junction kept 24 bases outside the gene matches. Germline CDR1 reads MNHNS; CDR2 reads SASEGT. The CDR3 totals 22 residues. For the CDR3, the DNA is TGTGCCAGCGGTCAAGCGACAGTCCATTGGACTAGCGGGAGGGCCCGGTCCTACGAGCAGTACTTC. Residues: CASGQATVHWTSGRARSYEQYF.

V and J are TRBV6-1 and TRBJ2-2, with 7 bases that match TRBD2. CDR1 is MNHNS, CDR2 SASEGT, per germline. V shed 3 bases and J 2 bases; nucleotides not matched to a gene: 15. The CDR3 is made up of 19 amino acids. The CDR3 DNA sequence: TGTGCCAGCAGTGACCCTTCTATGGGGGGGTCCACTAACACCGGGGAGCTGTTTTTT. Translating it yields CASSDPSMGGSTNTGELFF.

The chain uses TRBV29-1 and TRBJ1-2, with a tentative D call TRBD1 (5 bases). CDR1 and CDR2 (germline): SQVTM, ANQGSEA. V lost 5 bases and J lost 0, with 22 bases in between. The CDR3 length is 17 residues. CDR3 bases: TGCAGCGTTTGGGCCAACTTTGGACAAGCCGCTAACTATGGCTACACCTTC. Protein sequence: CSVWANFGQAANYGYTF.

V gene TRBV9 combines with J gene TRBJ1-1; the D gene is possibly TRBD1 (6 bases). The germline V and J ends were trimmed by 4 bases and 3 bases, with 16 bases remaining between them. This CDR3 is 15 amino acids long. In germline, CDR1 is SGDLS, CDR2 YYNGEE. As DNA, the CDR3 is TGTGCCAGCAGCCCCCGGACAGCTGAACACACTGAAGCTTTCTTT. Its protein is CASSPRTAEHTEAFF.

V gene TRBV15 combines with J gene TRBJ1-2, with D possibly being TRBD1 (5 bases). CDR1 LNHNV and CDR2 YYDKDF come from the germline V gene (reference sequence). The CDR3 runs to 14 residues. V lost 0 bases and J lost 8, with 13 bases in between. CDR3 in DNA: TGTGCCACCAGCAGAGATCTTAAGGGACTGGGCTACACCTTC. Translated, it gives CATSRDLKGLGYTF.

The chain employs TRBV6-6 and TRBJ2-4; possible D gene TRBD2, 5 bases. CDR1 and CDR2 from the germline V gene are MNHNY and SVGAGI (reference sequence). V dropped 6 bases and J dropped 3 bases, with 15 bases sitting between them. The length of the CDR3 is 15 residues. The CDR3: CASSERGRGKNIQYF. The CDR3 coding sequence is TGTGCCAGCAGCGAACGAGGGAGAGGCAAAAACATTCAGTACTTC.

The rearrangement joins TRBV5-5 to TRBJ1-4; tentatively, D is TRBD1 (5 bases). V was clipped by 4 bases and J by 6 bases, with 16 bases between them. This CDR3 spans 15 amino acids. The germline V gene encodes CDR1 SGHKS and CDR2 YYEKEE (reference sequence). The CDR3: CASSERGMIDEKLFF. The CDR3 DNA reads TGTGCCAGCAGCGAAAGGGGTATGATAGATGAAAAACTGTTTTTT.

In this sample, this clone turned up a few times. J is TRBJ2-1 and V is TRBV19; D is possibly TRBD1 (5 bases). CDR3 length: 14 amino acids. The germline V gene encodes CDR1 LNHDA and CDR2 SQIVND (reference sequence). V dropped 2 bases and J dropped 9 bases, with 14 bases sitting between them. The chain's CDR3 is CASSITPSQGEQFF. DNA for the CDR3: TGTGCCAGTAGTATAACCCCATCCCAGGGTGAGCAGTTCTTC.

The chain carries TRBV10-2 and TRBJ1-1; 8 bases match TRBD1. V lost 4 bases to trimming and J lost 6 bases; unmatched junction nucleotides: 7. CDR1 and CDR2 from the germline V gene are WSHSY and SAAADI. The CDR3 is 14 amino acids. CDR3 in DNA: TGCGCCAGCAGTGCCGCAGGGGGCGCATCTGAAGCTTTCTTT. It translates to CASSAAGGASEAFF.

There are a few counts of this clone. The rearrangement joins TRBV3-1 (or the pseudogene TRBV3-2) to TRBJ1-5, with 10 bases that match TRBD1. The germline gives CDR1 LGHDT, CDR2 YNNKEL (reference sequence). V shed 4 bases, J shed 2 bases, and the junction held 2 bases outside the gene matches. This CDR3 contains 15 residues. The CDR3 bases are TGTGCCAGCAGCCCCGGGACAGGGGGCAATCAGCCCCAGCATTTT. Translating gives CASSPGTGGNQPQHF.

The V call is TRBV5-1, the J call TRBJ1-2, with 7 bases aligning to TRBD1. The CDR3 extends over 12 amino acids. Germline V CDR1 and CDR2: SGHRS, YFSETQ. The trim removed 4 bases at V and 6 bases at J, leaving 3 bases unmatched. The CDR3 region is CASSPQGDGYTF. The CDR3 bases are TGCGCCAGCAGCCCCCAGGGGGATGGCTACACCTTC. The whole variable domain, remainder taken from reference TRBV5-1 and TRBJ1-2, is KAGVTQTPRYLIKTRGQQVTLSCSPISGHRSVSWYQQTPGQGLQFLFEYFSETQRNKGNFPGRFSGRQFSNSRSEMNVSTLELGDSALYLCASSPQGDGYTFGSGTRLTVV.

This chain joins TRBV20-1 and TRBJ1-5; 9 bases line up with TRBD1. V shed 3 bases and J 8 bases; nucleotides not matched to a gene: 11. Germline CDR1 DFQATT, CDR2 SNEGSKA (reference sequence). The CDR3 runs 15 residues. CDR3 amino acids: CSASLIGQGLKPQHF. CDR3 sequence (DNA): TGCAGTGCTAGTTTGATCGGACAGGGGCTAAAGCCCCAGCATTTT.

The genes are TRBV2 and TRBJ1-1, with a weak D call TRBD1 (6 bases). CDR3 length: 16 amino acids. The germline V and J ends were trimmed by 3 bases and 4 bases, with 18 bases remaining between them. The germline V gene encodes CDR1 SNHLY and CDR2 FYNNEI. The CDR3 spells CASSDDRRSWGTEAFF. CDR3 coding DNA: TGTGCCAGCAGTGACGACAGGAGATCTTGGGGCACTGAAGCTTTCTTT.

The table lists this clone with a few counts. The chain has TRBV28 and TRBJ2-7; 9 bases fit TRBD1. Germline V gives CDR1 MDHEN, CDR2 SYDVKM. V lost 8 bases to trimming and J lost 2 bases; unmatched junction nucleotides: 7. This CDR3 comprises 14 residues. The CDR3 DNA reads TGTGCCAGCCTAAGTCGGGACAGGGCCTACGAGCAGTACTTC. This sequence encodes CASLSRDRAYEQYF. Looking up the rest from reference TRBV28 and TRBJ2-7 gives the full variable domain: DVKVTQSSRYLVKRTGEKVFLECVQDMDHENMFWYRQDPGLGLRLIYFSYDVKMKEKGDIPEGYSVSREKKERFSLILESASTNQTSMYLCASLSRDRAYEQYFGPGTRLTVT.

V gene TRBV6-6 combines with J gene TRBJ2-5; 8 nucleotides match TRBD2. V gave up 4 bases and J gave up 5 bases; unmatched junction bases: 9. Germline values: CDR1 MNHNY, CDR2 SVGAGI (reference sequence). The CDR3 sequence is 15 residues long. The CDR3 spells CASSSQRENRETQYF. CDR3 nucleotides: TGTGCCAGCAGTTCGCAGCGGGAGAATAGGGAGACCCAGTACTTC.

This sequence joins TRBV24-1 and TRBJ2-3; the match to TRBD1 covers 9 bases. Germline V gene sequence: CDR1 KGHDR, CDR2 SFDVKD. The CDR3 is made up of 16 amino acids. The V segment lost 4 bases and the J segment 1 base; nucleotides outside the gene matches: 5. CDR3 nucleotide sequence: TGTGCCACCAGTGACCCCCGGGACAGGGGCACAGATACGCAGTATTTT. Translating gives CATSDPRDRGTDTQYF.

About this clone itself: Other DNA sequences in the sample encode the same CDR3. V gene TRBV2 combines with J gene TRBJ2-3; D ambiguous. Looked up from germline, CDR1 is SNHLY and CDR2 is FYNNEI. Trimming stripped 5 bases from V and 2 bases from J, with 2 bases between. The CDR3 totals 11 residues. The CDR3: CASSLTDTQYF. The CDR3 bases are TGTGCCAGCAGTCTCACAGATACGCAGTATTTT.